This T cell receptor (beta chain) was obtained from a study of cytomegalovirus exposure and HLA in healthy donors. Turning to the study itself: In terms of ancestry, the Caucasian-associated cluster contained 75% to 90% of the roughly 400 genotyped donors. General study points: 150 or so TCR beta chains were listed as cytomegalovirus-associated. Despite most TCR sequences being rare, some public TCRs occurred in many donors.

In the PCR, 60 Vbeta and 13 Jbeta primers were used. The table came from immunoSEQ multiplex PCR; TCRdb's copy has only in-frame clones and leaves some out. The sample totals around 37,000 clones. This CDR3 spans 14 amino acids. Trimming took off 4 bases at V and 8 bases at J, with 14 bases between the two ends. Germline CDR1 reads SNHLY; CDR2 reads FYNNEI. Concerning this clone: What it binds is unknown.

This TCR came from a human donor in good health. Sample: PBMCs. This sequence joins TRBV2 and TRBJ1-4; TRBD1 might be the D (6 bases). Here the CDR3 DNA reads TGTGCCAGCAGTGTGGATGGGGGCCGGGAAAAACTGTTTTTT. As protein: CASSVDGGREKLFF.